This T cell receptor beta chain was recorded in a study of T cells in Graves' hyperthyroidism and ophthalmopathy. Study information: Peripheral blood was secured at the point of initial diagnosis, before any treatment.

The study left out patients who had uncontrolled infection, other autoimmune disease, pregnancy or lactation. Diagnosis relied on clinical symptoms, serum thyroxine and TRAb, thyroid ultrasound and orbital computed tomography. Predating any ophthalmopathy symptoms, the blood sample was taken at first hyperthyroidism diagnosis. The CDR3 contains 16 residues. Germline V gene data show CDR1 as ENHRY and CDR2 as SYGVKD. Notes on this clonotype: Its ends do not fully match the called genes, so a read error is possible.

Amplification of TCR beta CDR3 regions was performed using RNA transcripts as template. The HTBI primer set drove a first-round RT-PCR of the TCR CDR3. One entry per CDR3 protein results from TCRdb running MiXCR on the multiplex PCR reads. The sample contains hundreds of thousands of distinct CDR3 sequences, roughly a sixth of which appear only once. The V call is TRBV10-3, the J call TRBJ1-2, with D hard to call. This TCR derives from a woman between 50 and 59 years old with Graves' hyperthyroidism that later progressed to Graves' ophthalmopathy. The specimen was blood. Here the CDR3 reads CPISEPLEQAKTGYTF. The CDR3 bases are TGTCCCATCAGTGAGCCCCTTGAGCAGGCCAAAACCGGCTACACCTTC.